This entry concerns a single TCR beta chain. Its antigen is not yet known. There are no base qualities to consult, and no much larger clone falls within one base. The library was prepared using the immunoSEQ multiplex PCR assay. In the paper's pipeline: A statistical classification framework was developed to diagnose cytomegalovirus status using the catalog of TCR beta chain sequences. TCRdb took over this immuneACCESS table, retaining in-frame rearrangements with V and J assigned. Such tables are incomplete; in checked studies, under half of the missing clones stem from an unresolved V gene, and the remainder is unexplained. That table supplies the V and J calls and clone size; D and trimming were determined from the DNA. Recorded for this sample are tens of thousands of clones; over 95% of them occurred a single time. The ten largest clones take up over 3.5% of the sample. V drops 3 bases and J drops 5 bases, leaving 22 bases in between. The CDR1 and CDR2 encoded by the germline V gene are KGHSH and LQKENI. Reading from cysteine to phenylalanine, the CDR3 counts 17 amino acids. This entry keeps only the CDR3 DNA: 51 bases, framed from base 1.

This entry belongs to a study of cytomegalovirus exposure and HLA in healthy donors (dated 2017 in TCRdb). For context, the study as a whole: The 650 to 750 repertoires of the first cohort and the 120 or so validation repertoires were produced on the same platform, according to a later analysis. Along with the approximately 700-subject first cohort, a separate validation cohort of 120 different subjects was used. To predict cytomegalovirus infection status, the study combined high-throughput TCR immunosequencing, statistical association of individual TCRs with disease status, and machine learning. The aim of the study was to test whether cataloging public T cell receptors could identify signatures of past pathogen exposure.

Broad study findings and their caveats: A later analysis found that TCRs clustered in the first cohort also tended to co-occur in the approximately 120 validation repertoires, with just under 95% of cluster scores above 0. The study gave a list of under 200 TCR beta chains associated with cytomegalovirus. The classifier was reported to diagnose cytomegalovirus status with high specificity and sensitivity in both the original cohort and the validation cohort. A few of the identified cytomegalovirus-associated TCR beta chains were confirmed in vitro to be specific for cytomegalovirus antigens. The validation cohort had no HLA typing available for a later analysis, so co-occurrence within that cohort was assessed over all 130 or so repertoires. Most TCR sequences were seen in very few donors, while some public TCRs were found in many individuals. According to the authors, the approach could potentially be generalized to other disease states and immunological phenotypes.

The donors belonged to the validation cohort of about 110 subjects, which was separate from the roughly 700-subject first cohort. The source material was PBMCs. The chain employs TRBV18 and TRBJ1-2; TRBD1 could be the D gene, as 5 bases match. This clonotype was sampled from a woman aged 18-35 years in good health and CMV-seropositive. The nucleotide sequence reads as follows: TGTGCCAGCTCACCCGGACCAGGGAAGAGCTCGACATATGGCTACACCTTC. It is translated as CASSPGPGKSSTYGYTF. With the rest looked up from the reference TRBV18 and TRBJ1-2 genes rather than sequenced, the full variable domain is NAGVMQNPRHLVRRRGQEARLRCSPMKGHSHVYWYRQLPEEGLKFMVYLQKENIIDESGMPKERFSAEFPKEGPSILRIQQVVRGDSAAYFCASSPGPGKSSTYGYTFGSGTRLTVV.